This T cell receptor (beta chain) was profiled in a study of OX40 agonist ivuxolimab in advanced cancers. Regarding the study in general: The costimulatory receptor OX40 (CD134) was targeted by ivuxolimab, a fully human IgG2 agonistic monoclonal antibody. Intravenous ivuxolimab was administered to patients every 2 weeks at six dose levels: 0.01, 0.1, 0.3, 1.5, 3 and 10 mg/kg. Among the roughly 52 dose-escalation patients, around 20 had hepatocellular carcinoma, around 15 melanoma, 9 renal cell carcinoma and 9 head and neck cancer. In the dose-escalation cohort, roughly 82% of patients were male, and the mean age was 60 years with a range of roughly 20 to 85. Prior anti-PD-1, anti-PD-L1 or anti-CTLA-4 therapy was permitted, and less than 45% of dose-escalation patients had received checkpoint inhibitors. Three dose-escalation patients achieved partial responses, one with hepatocellular carcinoma and two with cutaneous melanoma. The purpose of peripheral TCRbeta sequencing was to test whether ivuxolimab changed TCR sequence diversity and led to clonal T-cell expansion. The paper reports the monotherapy dose-escalation portion (N of about 54 patients) of the phase I ivuxolimab trial. The study at large found these results: After ivuxolimab, expanded clones were on average more numerous among CD8+ T cells than among CD4+ T cells. Partial responders in the 0.1-3.0 mg/kg groups had among the lowest normalized peripheral clonal expansion, especially among CD8+ T cells. Low levels of normalized T-cell clonal expansion were also seen in some patients who did not respond. The antigen specificity of the peripheral T cells that underwent clonal expansion was not determined. At doses of 0.1 to 3.0 mg/kg, clonal expansion of both CD4+ and CD8+ blood T cells was observed from baseline to week 6.

To sequence the TCRbeta CDR3 region, genomic DNA was isolated from the sorted cells. The immunoSEQ Assay was used for sequencing of TCRbeta CDR3 regions. Entries here come from immuneACCESS through TCRdb and include only in-frame sequences with V and J called. Some clones fail to appear in such tables; in the studies checked, an unresolved V gene covers under half of the shortfall, and the cause of the remainder is unknown. This sample is represented by tens of thousands of clones; roughly nine tenths of them were singletons. The leading ten clones occupy around 1.8% of the sample. Trimming takes 5 bases from V and 3 bases from J, and the germline ends sit 10 bases apart. Measured from the cysteine to the phenylalanine, the CDR3 is 14 residues long. The read is trimmed to its CDR3 DNA, 42 bases read in frame from base 1. CDR1 MNHNS and CDR2 SASEGT are derived from the germline V gene. Patients with autoimmune disease history or receiving systemic immunosuppression were excluded from the trial. In every dose cohort, peripheral blood was drawn for TCR sequencing at baseline, cycle 4 day 1, and cycle 7 day 1. Samples came from an open-label, multicenter, first-in-human phase I dose-escalation trial of ivuxolimab. The trial enrolled adults with locally advanced or metastatic head and neck squamous cell, hepatocellular, melanoma or renal cell carcinoma. Before TCR sequencing, CD4+ and CD8+ T cells were separately sorted from peripheral blood.

To note about this clone: It has no known antigen specificity. No base quality information exists; no much larger clone differs at one position.

This chain is built from TRBV6-1 and TRBJ2-2, and the D gene may be TRBD2, 5 bases matching. The receptor's source is an adult with an advanced solid tumor such as melanoma, head and neck, liver or kidney cancer. The sample here was CD4+ or CD8+ T cells sorted from blood, taken in a trial of the OX40 agonist ivuxolimab. The DNA is TGTGCCAGCAGTTTCTCCGGGGACACCGGGGAGCTGTTTTTT. Its protein reads: CASSFSGDTGELFF.